This T cell receptor (beta chain) comes out of a study of neurological immune-mediated disorders. MiXCR, run by TCRdb on the 5' RACE reads, gives a single entry per CDR3 protein. Of fewer than 45,000 distinct CDR3 sequences in the sample, 6% to 7% were seen once. There are 14 residues in the CDR3. V was pared by 5 bases and J by 4 bases, with 15 bases between. CDR1 is SGHRS and CDR2 is YFSETQ in the germline V gene. The cells used in sorted libraries, CD4+ or CD8+ T cells, numbered about 1 million. There are a few counts of this clonotype. The V call is TRBV5-1, the J call TRBJ2-5; D unclear. The source is a woman aged 40-49 years in good health. The sequenced sample consisted of CD4+ T cells from blood. CDR3 protein: CASSDSFSGETQYF. CDR3 DNA sequence: TGCGCCAGCAGTGACTCCTTTTCCGGAGAGACCCAGTACTTC.